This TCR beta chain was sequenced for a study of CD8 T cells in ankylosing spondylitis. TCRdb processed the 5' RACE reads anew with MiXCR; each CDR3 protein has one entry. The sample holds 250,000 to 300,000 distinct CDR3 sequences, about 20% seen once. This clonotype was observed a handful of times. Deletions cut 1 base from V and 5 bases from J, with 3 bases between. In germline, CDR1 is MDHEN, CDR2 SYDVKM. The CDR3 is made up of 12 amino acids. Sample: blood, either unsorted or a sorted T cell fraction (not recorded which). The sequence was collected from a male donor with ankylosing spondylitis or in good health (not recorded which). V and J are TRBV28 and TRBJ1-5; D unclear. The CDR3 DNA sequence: TGTGCCAGCAGTTTATTATATCAGCCCCAGCATTTT. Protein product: CASSLLYQPQHF.